This entry concerns a single TCR beta chain. Its antigen is unidentified. The limits of the CDR3 on the DNA are not certain, so only TCRdb's listed CDR3 is given. The data are from a study of tumor and adjacent non-tumor tissue in lung cancer. Study overall: The cohort had 12 adenocarcinoma, a couple of squamous cell and 1 small cell patients. About 4.17 million productive TCRbeta reads were obtained per sample on average. The study's findings and limits: Compared with tumor, normal lung showed significantly lower TCR diversity. In normal lung, the top 100 clones were significantly more dominant than in tumor.

Three rounds of nested PCR, following a modified ARM-PCR protocol, produced the TCRbeta library. TCRdb recomputed calls from the multiplex PCR reads with MiXCR, one row per CDR3 protein. The sample includes fewer than 130,000 distinct CDR3 sequences, about 80% of them seen just once. No cell sorting was done before RNA was extracted from the tissue. Termini included, the CDR3 measures 14 amino acids. The germline CDR1 and CDR2 sequences are SQVTM and ANQGSEA. The sequencing sample was made of lung tumor tissue. This chain joins TRBV29-1 and TRBJ1-2. The sequence was obtained from a man between 70 and 80 years old with non-small cell lung cancer. The CDR3: CSDQTQTSNYGCTF.